The rows below give T cell receptor beta chains drawn from one sample of a study of cytomegalovirus exposure and HLA in healthy donors. The data were produced by immunoSEQ multiplex PCR, yet TCRdb's version contains in-frame clones alone and is incomplete. The table lists around 190,000 clones, around 80% of them singletons. Specimen: PBMCs. Source of these receptors: a woman aged 30 to 39 in good health and CMV-seronegative. Both conserved end residues are part of each CDR3. Each record gives: J gene, clone size, D gene, V gene, CDR3 protein, CDR3 DNA. D genes are given only for firm matches. A clone size is listed for some rows: how often the clone was seen (once, few, many), or a class if it is expanded.

j_call: TRBJ2-1
clone_size: .
d_call: TRBD2
v_call: TRBV7-9
cdr3_aa: CASSLETSGRGYEQFF
cdr3_nt: TGTGCCAGCAGCTTAGAAACTAGCGGGAGAGGTTATGAGCAGTTCTTC

j_call: TRBJ1-2
clone_size: .
d_call: TRBD1
v_call: TRBV5-1
cdr3_aa: CASSRTDRVQGGYTF
cdr3_nt: TGCGCCAGCAGCCGCACCGACAGGGTGCAGGGGGGCTACACCTTC

j_call: TRBJ1-5
clone_size: once
d_call: .
v_call: TRBV19
cdr3_aa: CASSIGGGSRSNQPQHF
cdr3_nt: TGTGCCAGTAGTATAGGTGGCGGGTCACGGAGCAATCAGCCCCAGCATTTT

j_call: TRBJ2-3
clone_size: .
d_call: TRBD2
v_call: TRBV6-1
cdr3_aa: CASSETLAGGTDTQYF
cdr3_nt: TGTGCCAGCAGTGAAACACTAGCGGGAGGCACAGATACGCAGTATTTT

j_call: TRBJ2-7
clone_size: .
d_call: .
v_call: TRBV12-5
cdr3_aa: CASGHRYPDSAYEQYF
cdr3_nt: TGTGCTAGTGGTCACCGATACCCAGACAGTGCCTACGAGCAGTACTTC

j_call: TRBJ2-2
clone_size: .
d_call: .
v_call: TRBV7-9
cdr3_aa: CASSLTDDTGELFF
cdr3_nt: TGTGCCAGCAGCTTAACAGACGACACCGGGGAGCTGTTTTTT

j_call: TRBJ2-1
clone_size: once
d_call: TRBD2
v_call: TRBV29-1
cdr3_aa: CSGASGSSSYNEQFF
cdr3_nt: TGCAGCGGGGCTAGCGGGAGTTCTTCCTACAATGAGCAGTTCTTC

j_call: TRBJ2-1
clone_size: .
d_call: .
v_call: TRBV2
cdr3_aa: CASSDEQLSYNEQFF
cdr3_nt: TGTGCCAGCAGTGATGAACAGTTATCCTACAATGAGCAGTTCTTC

j_call: TRBJ1-3
clone_size: .
d_call: .
v_call: TRBV29-1
cdr3_aa: CSVGAISTNLGNTIYF
cdr3_nt: TGCAGCGTTGGGGCGATATCGACGAATCTGGGAAACACCATATATTTT

j_call: TRBJ2-2
clone_size: few
d_call: .
v_call: TRBV29-1
cdr3_aa: CSVGGPNTGELFF
cdr3_nt: TGCAGCGTGGGGGGTCCGAACACCGGGGAGCTGTTTTTT

j_call: TRBJ1-1
clone_size: .
d_call: .
v_call: TRBV29-1
cdr3_aa: CSVSWGDTEAFF
cdr3_nt: TGCAGCGTGTCTTGGGGGGACACTGAAGCTTTCTTT

j_call: TRBJ2-1
clone_size: .
d_call: .
v_call: TRBV6-1
cdr3_aa: CASIRLTPSYNEQFF
cdr3_nt: TGTGCCAGCATCAGATTAACCCCCTCCTACAATGAGCAGTTCTTC

j_call: TRBJ2-1
clone_size: .
d_call: TRBD2
v_call: TRBV9
cdr3_aa: CASSTRTSDNNEQFF
cdr3_nt: TGTGCCAGCAGCACCCGGACTAGCGACAACAATGAGCAGTTCTTC

j_call: TRBJ1-1
clone_size: .
d_call: TRBD1
v_call: TRBV6-5
cdr3_aa: CASSQGGILNTEAFF
cdr3_nt: TGTGCCAGCAGCCAGGGGGGTATCCTGAACACTGAAGCTTTCTTT

j_call: TRBJ2-7
clone_size: .
d_call: TRBD2
v_call: TRBV19
cdr3_aa: CASSVTSGGAYEQYF
cdr3_nt: TGTGCCAGTAGTGTTACTAGCGGGGGAGCCTACGAGCAGTACTTC

j_call: TRBJ2-1
clone_size: .
d_call: .
v_call: TRBV4-2
cdr3_aa: CASTARQSAYNEQFF
cdr3_nt: TGTGCCAGCACCGCAAGACAGAGCGCCTACAATGAGCAGTTCTTC

j_call: TRBJ2-7
clone_size: few
d_call: .
v_call: TRBV4-2
cdr3_aa: CASSQGGSYEQYF
cdr3_nt: TGTGCCAGCAGCCAAGGAGGGTCCTACGAGCAGTACTTC

j_call: TRBJ2-3
clone_size: .
d_call: TRBD2
v_call: TRBV5-1
cdr3_aa: CASSTGTSGGADTQYF
cdr3_nt: TGCGCCAGCAGCACCGGGACTAGCGGGGGGGCAGATACGCAGTATTTT

j_call: TRBJ2-7
clone_size: .
d_call: TRBD1
v_call: TRBV19
cdr3_aa: CASSPRRTGEIFGEQYF
cdr3_nt: TGTGCCAGTAGTCCTAGGAGGACAGGGGAAATCTTTGGCGAGCAGTACTTC

j_call: TRBJ1-4
clone_size: .
d_call: .
v_call: TRBV7-6
cdr3_aa: CASSLGLVAGLNEKLFF
cdr3_nt: TGTGCCAGCAGCTTAGGCCTAGTGGCAGGGCTGAATGAAAAACTGTTTTTT

j_call: TRBJ1-2
clone_size: .
d_call: TRBD1
v_call: TRBV6-5
cdr3_aa: CASSRQGFRGYTF
cdr3_nt: TGTGCCAGCAGTCGACAGGGATTTCGTGGCTACACCTTC

j_call: TRBJ1-4
clone_size: .
d_call: .
v_call: TRBV7-2
cdr3_aa: CASSLVLQDPNEKLFF
cdr3_nt: TGTGCCAGCAGCTTAGTCCTACAGGATCCTAATGAAAAACTGTTTTTT

j_call: TRBJ2-3
clone_size: .
d_call: TRBD2
v_call: TRBV5-1
cdr3_aa: CGVGLAGGGSTDTQYF
cdr3_nt: TGCGGGGTGGGACTAGCGGGAGGTGGTAGCACAGATACGCAGTATTTT

j_call: TRBJ1-6
clone_size: .
d_call: .
v_call: TRBV6-5
cdr3_aa: CASRLGNSPLHF
cdr3_nt: TGTGCCAGCAGACTCGGTAATTCACCCCTCCACTTT

j_call: TRBJ2-1
clone_size: .
d_call: TRBD2
v_call: TRBV5-1
cdr3_aa: CASSLVRTSGGDEQFF
cdr3_nt: TGCGCCAGCAGCTTGGTTAGGACTAGCGGAGGGGATGAGCAGTTCTTC

j_call: TRBJ1-1
clone_size: .
d_call: .
v_call: TRBV2
cdr3_aa: CASSVELDTEAFF
cdr3_nt: TGTGCCAGCAGTGTTGAGTTGGACACTGAAGCTTTCTTT

j_call: TRBJ2-1
clone_size: few
d_call: TRBD2
v_call: TRBV30
cdr3_aa: CAWTPGLAAGEQFF
cdr3_nt: TGTGCCTGGACGCCGGGACTAGCGGCGGGTGAGCAGTTCTTC

j_call: TRBJ1-2
clone_size: .
d_call: .
v_call: TRBV6-5
cdr3_aa: CASRSRGVSNYGYTF
cdr3_nt: TGTGCCAGCAGGTCCCGGGGGGTGTCGAACTATGGCTACACCTTC

j_call: TRBJ1-1
clone_size: .
d_call: .
v_call: TRBV5-1
cdr3_aa: CASSGSGGTGHTEAFF
cdr3_nt: TGCGCCAGCAGCGGCTCTGGAGGGACGGGCCACACTGAAGCTTTCTTT

j_call: TRBJ2-3
clone_size: .
d_call: TRBD2
v_call: TRBV28
cdr3_aa: CASSFLRGDITDTQYF
cdr3_nt: TGTGCCAGCAGTTTTTTGCGGGGGGACATCACAGATACGCAGTATTTT

j_call: TRBJ1-1
clone_size: .
d_call: .
v_call: TRBV30
cdr3_aa: CAWSTGFGAFF
cdr3_nt: TGTGCCTGGAGTACTGGTTTTGGAGCTTTCTTT

j_call: TRBJ1-4
clone_size: once
d_call: .
v_call: TRBV5-1
cdr3_aa: CASSLGQAWANEKLFF
cdr3_nt: TGCGCCAGCAGCTTGGGGCAGGCTTGGGCTAATGAAAAACTGTTTTTT

j_call: TRBJ2-7
clone_size: .
d_call: TRBD1
v_call: TRBV6-5
cdr3_aa: CASSSDRGPYEQYF
cdr3_nt: TGTGCCAGCAGTAGCGACAGGGGCCCCTACGAGCAGTACTTC

j_call: TRBJ1-2
clone_size: few
d_call: .
v_call: TRBV20-1
cdr3_aa: CSVKTGLGYTF
cdr3_nt: TGCAGTGTCAAGACGGGTTTAGGCTACACCTTC

j_call: TRBJ2-3
clone_size: .
d_call: .
v_call: TRBV2
cdr3_aa: CASSAEVTDTQYF
cdr3_nt: TGTGCCAGCAGTGCAGAGGTCACAGATACGCAGTATTTT

j_call: TRBJ1-6
clone_size: .
d_call: .
v_call: TRBV10-1
cdr3_aa: CASSASHSPLHF
cdr3_nt: TGCGCCAGCAGTGCCTCCCATTCACCCCTCCACTTT

j_call: TRBJ1-5
clone_size: few
d_call: .
v_call: TRBV9
cdr3_aa: CASSEGTLGNQPQHF
cdr3_nt: TGTGCCAGCAGTGAGGGCACGTTGGGGAATCAGCCCCAGCATTTT

j_call: TRBJ1-2
clone_size: few
d_call: .
v_call: TRBV30
cdr3_aa: CAWNGGSGYTF
cdr3_nt: TGTGCCTGGAATGGGGGGAGTGGCTACACCTTC

j_call: TRBJ2-3
clone_size: .
d_call: .
v_call: TRBV2
cdr3_aa: CASSLSTDTQYF
cdr3_nt: TGTGCCAGCAGTCTTAGCACAGATACGCAGTATTTT

j_call: TRBJ1-2
clone_size: .
d_call: .
v_call: TRBV5-4
cdr3_aa: CASSLDRQSPRGYTF
cdr3_nt: TGTGCCAGCAGCTTGGACAGGCAATCGCCGAGAGGCTACACCTTC

j_call: TRBJ2-7
clone_size: many
d_call: TRBD1
v_call: TRBV6-5
cdr3_aa: CASRWRTGVYEQYF
cdr3_nt: TGTGCCAGCAGATGGAGGACAGGGGTCTACGAGCAGTACTTC

j_call: TRBJ1-3
clone_size: .
d_call: .
v_call: TRBV4-1
cdr3_aa: CASRSERSIYF
cdr3_nt: TGCGCCAGCAGATCAGAGCGTAGCATATATTTT

j_call: TRBJ2-3
clone_size: .
d_call: TRBD2
v_call: TRBV5-1
cdr3_aa: CASSPGTIQSTDTQYF
cdr3_nt: TGCGCCAGCAGCCCCGGGACTATCCAGAGCACAGATACGCAGTATTTT

j_call: TRBJ2-3
clone_size: few
d_call: .
v_call: TRBV6-6
cdr3_aa: CASSYRSRLDTQYF
cdr3_nt: TGTGCCAGCAGTTACCGATCCAGGCTGGATACGCAGTATTTT

j_call: TRBJ2-7
clone_size: .
d_call: TRBD2
v_call: TRBV4-2
cdr3_aa: CASSQVGLDLREQYF
cdr3_nt: TGTGCCAGCAGCCAAGTGGGACTAGACCTTAGGGAGCAGTACTTC

j_call: TRBJ2-1
clone_size: .
d_call: TRBD2
v_call: TRBV5-1
cdr3_aa: CASSMRLAGGPVDEQFF
cdr3_nt: TGCGCCAGCAGCATGAGACTAGCGGGGGGCCCCGTGGATGAGCAGTTCTTC

j_call: TRBJ2-5
clone_size: once
d_call: TRBD1
v_call: TRBV6-6
cdr3_aa: CASSRQGSETQYF
cdr3_nt: TGTGCCAGCAGTCGACAGGGGTCGGAGACCCAGTACTTC

j_call: TRBJ2-1
clone_size: few
d_call: .
v_call: TRBV4-2
cdr3_aa: CASSQQHGEANEQFF
cdr3_nt: TGTGCCAGCAGCCAACAACACGGAGAGGCTAATGAGCAGTTCTTC

j_call: TRBJ1-2
clone_size: .
d_call: TRBD1
v_call: TRBV6-4
cdr3_aa: CAKHGTGCYGYTF
cdr3_nt: TGTGCCAAACACGGGACAGGGTGCTATGGCTACACCTTC

j_call: TRBJ2-3
clone_size: .
d_call: .
v_call: TRBV2
cdr3_aa: CASRAIRVAQYF
cdr3_nt: TGTGCCAGCAGGGCGATCCGGGTGGCGCAGTATTTT

j_call: TRBJ1-3
clone_size: .
d_call: .
v_call: TRBV19
cdr3_aa: CASSMGRGNTIYF
cdr3_nt: TGTGCCAGTAGTATGGGCCGTGGAAACACCATATATTTT

j_call: TRBJ2-7
clone_size: .
d_call: TRBD2
v_call: TRBV11-2
cdr3_aa: CASSLFQLAGSIYEQYF
cdr3_nt: TGTGCCAGCAGCTTATTTCAACTAGCGGGCTCGATCTACGAGCAGTACTTC

j_call: TRBJ2-7
clone_size: few
d_call: TRBD2
v_call: TRBV27
cdr3_aa: CASRGRWTSNEQYF
cdr3_nt: TGTGCCAGCAGGGGACGGTGGACTAGCAACGAGCAGTACTTC

j_call: TRBJ2-2
clone_size: once
d_call: .
v_call: TRBV18
cdr3_aa: CASSPRGTGELFF
cdr3_nt: TGTGCCAGCTCACCACGAGGGACCGGGGAGCTGTTTTTT

j_call: TRBJ1-5
clone_size: .
d_call: .
v_call: TRBV5-6
cdr3_aa: CASSSIQGKAQPQHF
cdr3_nt: TGTGCCAGCAGCTCTATTCAGGGAAAAGCCCAGCCCCAGCATTTT

j_call: TRBJ2-5
clone_size: .
d_call: TRBD2
v_call: TRBV4-1
cdr3_aa: CASSQAGGETQYF
cdr3_nt: TGCGCCAGCAGCCAAGCGGGAGGGGAGACCCAGTACTTC

j_call: TRBJ1-5
clone_size: .
d_call: .
v_call: TRBV7-2
cdr3_aa: CASSLIWGGRNQPQHF
cdr3_nt: TGTGCCAGCAGCCTGATTTGGGGAGGGCGCAATCAGCCCCAGCATTTT

j_call: TRBJ2-7
clone_size: .
d_call: TRBD1
v_call: TRBV6-5
cdr3_aa: CASSPPGQGTYEQYF
cdr3_nt: TGTGCCAGCAGTCCGCCGGGACAGGGGACCTACGAGCAGTACTTC

j_call: TRBJ1-2
clone_size: .
d_call: .
v_call: TRBV9
cdr3_aa: CASSVTQRNYGYTF
cdr3_nt: TGTGCCAGCAGCGTAACACAGAGAAACTATGGCTACACCTTC